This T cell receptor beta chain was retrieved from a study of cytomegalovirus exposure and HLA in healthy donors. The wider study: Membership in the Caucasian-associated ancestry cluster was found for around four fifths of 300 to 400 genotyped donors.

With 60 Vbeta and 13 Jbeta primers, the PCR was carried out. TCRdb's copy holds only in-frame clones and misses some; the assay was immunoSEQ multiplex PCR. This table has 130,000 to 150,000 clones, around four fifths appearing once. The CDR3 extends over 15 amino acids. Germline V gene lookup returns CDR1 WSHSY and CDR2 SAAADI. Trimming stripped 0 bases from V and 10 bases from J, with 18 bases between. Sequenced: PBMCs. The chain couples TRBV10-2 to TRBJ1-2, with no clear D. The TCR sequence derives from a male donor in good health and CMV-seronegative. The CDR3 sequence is CASSESEQRHLIYTF. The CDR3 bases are TGCGCCAGCAGTGAGTCTGAGCAGCGCCACCTCATCTACACCTTC.